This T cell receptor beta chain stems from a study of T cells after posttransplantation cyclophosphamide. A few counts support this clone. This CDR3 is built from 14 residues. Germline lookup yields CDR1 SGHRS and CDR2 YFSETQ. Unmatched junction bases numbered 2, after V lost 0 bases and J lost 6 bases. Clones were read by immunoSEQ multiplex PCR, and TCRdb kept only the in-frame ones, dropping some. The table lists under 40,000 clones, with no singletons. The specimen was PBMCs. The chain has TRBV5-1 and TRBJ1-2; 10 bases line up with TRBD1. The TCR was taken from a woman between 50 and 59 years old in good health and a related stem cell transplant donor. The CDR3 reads CASSLAGQGDGYTF. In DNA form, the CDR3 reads TGCGCCAGCAGCTTGGCCGGACAGGGGGATGGCTACACCTTC.